This T cell receptor (beta chain) was captured by sequencing in a study of post-analysis software for immune sequencing data. Study-wide points: A few TRBV segments were significantly more frequent in patients than in controls. TRBV5-6, TRBV5-1 and TRBV20-1 were among these segments. Relative to controls, patients with multiple sclerosis showed significantly lower normalized Chao1 diversity.

The CDR3 totals 15 residues. Looked up from germline, CDR1 is MDHEN and CDR2 is SYDVKM. V lost 8 bases and J lost 7, with 23 bases in between. Details on this clonotype: The target antigen is unknown.

Built from TCR beta cDNA, the libraries had unique molecular identifiers in them. TCRdb called the PCR reads again in MiXCR, with one record for every CDR3 protein. Here the sample spans a few hundred thousand distinct CDR3 sequences, under 55% being singletons. The rearrangement links TRBV28 to TRBJ1-2, with D possibly TRBD1 on 6 matching bases. The sequenced material came from blood. The TCR comes from a girl aged 5-17 years with multiple sclerosis. CDR3 amino acids: CASGKQGPQVGGYTF. CDR3 coding DNA: TGTGCCAGCGGAAAACAGGGCCCCCAGGTGGGTGGCTACACCTTC.